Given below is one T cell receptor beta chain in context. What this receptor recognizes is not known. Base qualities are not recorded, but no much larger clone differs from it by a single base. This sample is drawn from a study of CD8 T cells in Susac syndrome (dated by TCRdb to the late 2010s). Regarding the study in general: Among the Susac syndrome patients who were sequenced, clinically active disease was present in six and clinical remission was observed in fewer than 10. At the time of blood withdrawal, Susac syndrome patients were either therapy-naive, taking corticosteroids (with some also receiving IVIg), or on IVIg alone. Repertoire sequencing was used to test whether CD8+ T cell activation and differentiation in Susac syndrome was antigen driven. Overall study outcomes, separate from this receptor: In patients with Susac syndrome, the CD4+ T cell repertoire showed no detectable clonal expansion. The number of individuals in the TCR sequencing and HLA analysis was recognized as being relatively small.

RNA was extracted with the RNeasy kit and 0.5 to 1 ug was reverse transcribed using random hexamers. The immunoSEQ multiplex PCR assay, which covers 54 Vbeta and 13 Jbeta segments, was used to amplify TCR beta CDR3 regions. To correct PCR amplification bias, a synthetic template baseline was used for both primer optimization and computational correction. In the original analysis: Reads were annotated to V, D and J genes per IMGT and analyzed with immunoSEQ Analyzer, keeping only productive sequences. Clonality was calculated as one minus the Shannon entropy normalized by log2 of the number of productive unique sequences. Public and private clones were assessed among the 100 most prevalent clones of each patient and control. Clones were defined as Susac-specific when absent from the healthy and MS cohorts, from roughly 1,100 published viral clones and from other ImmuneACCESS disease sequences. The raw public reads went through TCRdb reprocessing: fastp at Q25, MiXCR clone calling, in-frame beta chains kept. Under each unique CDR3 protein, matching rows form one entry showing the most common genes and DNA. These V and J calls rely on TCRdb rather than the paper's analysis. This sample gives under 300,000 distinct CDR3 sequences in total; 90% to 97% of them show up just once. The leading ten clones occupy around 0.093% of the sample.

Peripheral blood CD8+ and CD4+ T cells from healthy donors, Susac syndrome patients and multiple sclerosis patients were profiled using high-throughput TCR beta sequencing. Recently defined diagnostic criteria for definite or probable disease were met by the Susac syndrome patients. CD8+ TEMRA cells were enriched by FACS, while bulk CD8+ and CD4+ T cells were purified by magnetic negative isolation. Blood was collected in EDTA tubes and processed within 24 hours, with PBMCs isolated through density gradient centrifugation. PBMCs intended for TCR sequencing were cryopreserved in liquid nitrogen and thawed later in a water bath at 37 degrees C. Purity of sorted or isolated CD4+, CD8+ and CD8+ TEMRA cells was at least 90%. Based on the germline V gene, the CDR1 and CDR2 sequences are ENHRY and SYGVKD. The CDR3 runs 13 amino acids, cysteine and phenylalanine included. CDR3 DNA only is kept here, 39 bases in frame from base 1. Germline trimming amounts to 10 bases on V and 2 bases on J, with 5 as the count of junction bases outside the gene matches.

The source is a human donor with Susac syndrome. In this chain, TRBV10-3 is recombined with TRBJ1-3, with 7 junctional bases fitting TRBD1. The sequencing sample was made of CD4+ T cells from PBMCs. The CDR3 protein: CATETGTGNTIYF. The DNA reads TGTGCCACTGAGACAGGGACTGGAAACACCATATATTTT.